This paragraph covers one T cell receptor (beta chain) sequence. This sample is part of a study of blood T cell repertoires in COVID-19. The data were produced by immunoSEQ multiplex PCR, yet TCRdb's version contains in-frame clones alone and is incomplete. The repertoire holds approximately 90,000 clones, with 75% to 85% as singletons. The TCR sequence derives from a human donor in a cohort sampled during active COVID-19. The sequenced sample consisted of peripheral blood.

Here the CDR3 DNA reads TGTGCCAGCACACTTACTAATGAAAAACTGTTTTTT. Its translation: CASTLTNEKLFF. The chain is built from TRBV7-9 and TRBJ1-4; D not resolved. The CDR3 is made up of 12 amino acids. Trimming removed 7 bases at V and 2 bases at J, with 5 bases between. From germline, CDR1 is SEHNR and CDR2 FQNEAQ (reference sequence). The entire variable domain, with the rest obtained from reference TRBV7-9 and TRBJ1-4, is as follows: DTGVSQNPRHKITKRGQNVTFRCDPISEHNRLYWYRQTLGQGPEFLTYFQNEAQLEKSRLLSDRFSAERPKGSFSTLEIQRTEQGDSAMYLCASTLTNEKLFFGSGTQLSVL.